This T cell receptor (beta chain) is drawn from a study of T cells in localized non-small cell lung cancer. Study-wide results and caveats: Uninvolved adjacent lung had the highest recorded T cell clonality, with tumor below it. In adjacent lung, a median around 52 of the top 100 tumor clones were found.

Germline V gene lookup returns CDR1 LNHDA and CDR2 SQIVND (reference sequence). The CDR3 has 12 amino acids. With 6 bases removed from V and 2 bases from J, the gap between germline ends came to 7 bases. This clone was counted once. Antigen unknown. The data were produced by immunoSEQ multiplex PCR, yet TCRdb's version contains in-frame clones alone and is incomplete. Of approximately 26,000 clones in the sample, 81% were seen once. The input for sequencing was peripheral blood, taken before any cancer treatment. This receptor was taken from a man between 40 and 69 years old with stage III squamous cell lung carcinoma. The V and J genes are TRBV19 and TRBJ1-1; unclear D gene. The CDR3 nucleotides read TGTGCCAGTAGGAAAAGAAACACTGAAGCTTTCTTT. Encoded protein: CASRKRNTEAFF.